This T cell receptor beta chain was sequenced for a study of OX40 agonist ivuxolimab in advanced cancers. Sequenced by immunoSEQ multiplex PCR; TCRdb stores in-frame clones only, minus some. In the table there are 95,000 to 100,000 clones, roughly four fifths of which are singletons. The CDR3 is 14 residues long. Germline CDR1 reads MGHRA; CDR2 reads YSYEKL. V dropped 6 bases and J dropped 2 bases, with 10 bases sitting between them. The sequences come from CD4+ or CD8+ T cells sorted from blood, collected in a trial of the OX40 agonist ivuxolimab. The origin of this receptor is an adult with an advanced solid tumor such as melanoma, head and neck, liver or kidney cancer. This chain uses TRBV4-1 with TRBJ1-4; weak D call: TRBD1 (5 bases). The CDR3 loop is CASRLRVTNEKLFF. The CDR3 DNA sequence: TGCGCCAGCAGACTCAGGGTGACTAATGAAAAACTGTTTTTT.